The 3 T cell receptor beta chains reported below all come from one sample, sequenced in a study of cytomegalovirus exposure and HLA in healthy donors. It was with 60 Vbeta and 13 Jbeta primers that the PCR ran. Produced via immunoSEQ multiplex PCR; TCRdb's table is partial and in-frame only. Among about 150,000 clones listed, approximately 80% were seen once. The sample taken for sequencing was PBMCs. The receptors were sampled from a male donor in good health and CMV-seropositive.

The chain joins TRBV27 to TRBJ2-1; 13 positions match TRBD2. This CDR3 region has 16 residues. Germline-derived CDR1 and CDR2 are MNHEY and SMNVEV (reference sequence). Trimming took 8 bases from V and 8 from J; bases not matched to a gene: 12. This chain's CDR3 is CASSRWTSGSRDEQFF. Written as DNA, the CDR3 is TGTGCCAGCTCTCGCTGGACTAGCGGGAGTAGGGATGAGCAGTTCTTC.

The rearrangement uses TRBV4-3 and TRBJ2-1; 9 bases line up with TRBD2. Germline lookup yields CDR1 LGHNA and CDR2 YSLEER. The CDR3 consists of 17 residues. V dropped 4 bases and J dropped 4; count of bases not matched to a gene: 11. The DNA of the CDR3 is TGCGCCAGCAGCCTCGTCGGGTTGAGCGGGAGGTACAATGAGCAGTTCTTC. This translates into CASSLVGLSGRYNEQFF.

This chain joins TRBV29-1 and TRBJ2-7; weak D call: TRBD2 (7 bases). The germline V gene encodes CDR1 SQVTM and CDR2 ANQGSEA. Deletions cut 4 bases from V and 0 bases from J, with 16 bases between. The CDR3 has 15 residues. Here the CDR3 reads CSVAGGRTTSYEQYF. For the CDR3, the DNA is TGCAGCGTTGCGGGGGGCAGGACTACCTCCTACGAGCAGTACTTC.